The rows below give T cell receptor beta chains drawn from one sample of a study of OX40 agonist ivuxolimab in advanced cancers. Repertoires were generated with immunoSEQ multiplex PCR, while TCRdb's copy carries only in-frame clones and drops some. The data contain 57,000 or so clones, more than 80% of them seen just once; the ten biggest clones take up around 14%. This specimen was CD4+ or CD8+ T cells sorted from blood, taken in a trial of the OX40 agonist ivuxolimab. The origin of the receptors is an adult with an advanced solid tumor such as melanoma, head and neck, liver or kidney cancer. Each CDR3 is given with its conserved first and last residue. The order of the fields is clone size, D gene, J gene, V gene, CDR3 protein, CDR3 DNA. A D gene is named only where the DNA matches it firmly. Clone sizes are given selectively: once, few, many, or a class where the clone is expanded.

>NA|TRBD1|TRBJ1-5|TRBV15
CATRRIGQVLNQPQHF
TGTGCCACCAGGAGGATTGGACAGGTCCTCAATCAGCCCCAGCATTTT
>few|NA|TRBJ2-3|TRBV7-8
CASSLMADTQYF
TGTGCCAGCAGCTTAATGGCCGATACGCAGTATTTT
>NA|NA|TRBJ2-1|TRBV5-6
CASSLLGFRNEQFF
TGTGCCAGCAGCTTACTGGGGTTTCGCAATGAGCAGTTCTTC
>NA|NA|TRBJ1-5|TRBV19
CASSIGGRGNQPQHF
TGTGCCAGTAGTATAGGGGGGCGAGGCAATCAGCCCCAGCATTTT
>NA|NA|TRBJ2-3|TRBV21-1
CASNLEELLTTDTQYF
TGTGCCAGCAACCTAGAAGAGCTACTTACCACAGATACGCAGTATTTT
>NA|NA|TRBJ1-5|TRBV19
CASSIEAGVSNQPQHF
TGTGCCAGTAGTATAGAGGCGGGGGTTAGCAATCAGCCCCAGCATTTT
>NA|TRBD2|TRBJ2-1|TRBV7-2
CASSRTSGGTSYNEQFF
TGTGCCAGCTCAAGGACTAGCGGGGGTACCTCCTACAATGAGCAGTTCTTC
>NA|TRBD1|TRBJ1-1|TRBV5-1
CASSFSGGNTEAFF
TGCGCCAGCAGCTTCTCAGGGGGGAACACTGAAGCTTTCTTT
>NA|TRBD2|TRBJ2-2|TRBV7-9
CASSPPRGGRFWTGELFF
TGTGCCAGCAGCCCCCCCCGGGGCGGGAGGTTCTGGACCGGGGAGCTGTTTTTT
>NA|TRBD2|TRBJ2-3|TRBV5-1
CASSNSGRASDTQYF
TGCGCCAGCAGCAATAGCGGGAGGGCCTCAGATACGCAGTATTTT
>NA|TRBD2|TRBJ2-5|TRBV5-3
CARSKGLAATYQETQYF
TGTGCCAGAAGCAAAGGACTAGCGGCAACGTACCAAGAGACCCAGTACTTC
>NA|NA|TRBJ2-5|TRBV7-2
CASSSRQETQYF
TGTGCCAGCAGCTCCCGCCAAGAGACCCAGTACTTC
>NA|NA|TRBJ2-7|TRBV6-1
CASTTGPYEQYF
TGTGCCAGCACCACAGGGCCCTACGAGCAGTACTTC
>NA|TRBD1|TRBJ2-7|TRBV27
CASRARWDSLPEEQYF
TGTGCCAGCAGGGCCCGCTGGGACAGCCTTCCTGAAGAGCAGTACTTC
>NA|NA|TRBJ2-5|TRBV11-3
CASSLEGGQETQYF
TGTGCCAGCAGCTTAGAGGGGGGCCAAGAGACCCAGTACTTC
>NA|NA|TRBJ2-2|TRBV5-1
CASSPNPSTGELFF
TGCGCCAGCAGCCCTAACCCTAGCACCGGGGAGCTGTTTTTT
>NA|NA|TRBJ2-1|TRBV10-3
CAISSDSLRSYNEQFF
TGTGCCATCAGCTCGGACAGCCTCCGCTCCTACAATGAGCAGTTCTTC
>NA|NA|TRBJ1-5|TRBV6-5
CASRDNAVGPQHF
TGTGCCAGCAGGGACAACGCTGTGGGGCCCCAGCATTTT
>once|NA|TRBJ2-1|TRBV18
CASSPPVGYNEQFF
TGTGCCAGCTCACCACCGGTAGGCTACAATGAGCAGTTCTTC
>once|TRBD1|TRBJ2-7|TRBV29-1
CSADRGSEQYF
TGCAGCGCCGACAGGGGATCCGAGCAGTACTTC
>NA|TRBD1|TRBJ2-7|TRBV28
CAIYGQGAQQYF
TGTGCCATCTACGGACAGGGGGCACAGCAGTACTTC
>NA|TRBD2|TRBJ2-3|TRBV27
CASSSLTPTSGRGAQYF
TGTGCCAGCAGTTCACTTACCCCGACTAGCGGGAGGGGTGCGCAGTATTTT
>NA|TRBD2|TRBJ2-3|TRBV7-3
CASSLAGGPISTDTQYF
TGTGCCAGCAGTCTTGCGGGAGGACCAATTAGCACAGATACGCAGTATTTT
>NA|NA|TRBJ1-1|TRBV6-5
CASRGSGTEAFF
TGTGCCAGCAGAGGGTCCGGGACTGAAGCTTTCTTT
>NA|NA|TRBJ2-6|TRBV9
CASSVEGSGANVLTF
TGTGCCAGCAGCGTAGAGGGGTCTGGGGCCAACGTCCTGACTTTC
>once|TRBD2|TRBJ2-2|TRBV7-2
CASSLAAGANTGELFF
TGTGCCAGCAGCTTAGCGGCGGGGGCGAACACCGGGGAGCTGTTTTTT
>NA|NA|TRBJ2-5|TRBV19
CASSINGGRETQYF
TGTGCCAGTAGTATCAACGGAGGCCGAGAGACCCAGTACTTC
>NA|NA|TRBJ2-3|TRBV5-1
CASSLSLGGTDTQYF
TGCGCCAGCAGCTTGTCCCTGGGAGGCACAGATACGCAGTATTTT
>NA|NA|TRBJ2-7|TRBV6-6
CASNGFYEQYF
TGTGCCAGCAATGGGTTCTACGAGCAGTACTTC
>NA|NA|TRBJ2-5|TRBV6-6
CASSYLGSAEETQYF
TGTGCCAGCAGTTACCTGGGTTCAGCTGAAGAGACCCAGTACTTC
>NA|NA|TRBJ2-5|TRBV2
CASRRHHIETQYF
TGTGCCAGCAGGAGACACCATATAGAGACCCAGTACTTC
>once|NA|TRBJ2-6|TRBV6-5
CASLGSGANVLTF
TGTGCCAGCCTGGGTTCTGGGGCCAACGTCCTGACTTTC
>NA|NA|TRBJ2-7|TRBV25-1
CASTSDRVYEQYF
TGTGCCAGCACCTCAGACAGAGTGTACGAGCAGTACTTC
>NA|TRBD1|TRBJ2-7|TRBV7-8
CASSGGQWKDEQYF
TGTGCCAGCAGCGGGGGACAGTGGAAAGACGAGCAGTACTTC
>NA|NA|TRBJ2-7|TRBV28
CASSFNDEQYF
TGTGCCAGCAGTTTTAACGACGAGCAGTACTTC
>NA|NA|TRBJ2-1|TRBV27
CASSLKPRQDEQFF
TGTGCCAGCAGTTTAAAACCGAGACAGGATGAGCAGTTCTTC
>once|TRBD2|TRBJ2-7|TRBV7-2
CASSLTSGTLYEQYF
TGTGCCAGCAGCTTGACTAGCGGGACCCTCTACGAGCAGTACTTC
>few|TRBD2|TRBJ2-2|TRBV6-6
CASSRGAGELFF
TGTGCCAGCAGCCGGGGGGCCGGGGAGCTGTTTTTT
>NA|NA|TRBJ2-2|TRBV28
CASKQRAYTGELFF
TGTGCCAGCAAGCAGAGGGCTTACACCGGGGAGCTGTTTTTT
>NA|NA|TRBJ1-1|TRBV6-1
CASSEYYEAFF
TGTGCCAGCAGTGAGTATTATGAAGCTTTCTTT
>NA|NA|TRBJ2-3|TRBV7-3
CASSLIPGSTDTQYF
TGTGCCAGCAGCTTAATTCCGGGGAGCACAGATACGCAGTATTTT
>NA|NA|TRBJ2-1|TRBV5-3
CARSFPRDNEQFF
TGTGCCAGAAGCTTCCCCAGGGACAATGAGCAGTTCTTC
>NA|NA|TRBJ2-5|TRBV7-2
CASSATPGVKTQYF
TGTGCCAGCAGCGCTACTCCAGGGGTAAAGACCCAGTACTTC
>NA|NA|TRBJ1-1|TRBV19
CASRDPYLFTMNTEAFF
TGTGCCAGCCGGGACCCGTACCTTTTTACCATGAACACTGAAGCTTTCTTT
>NA|TRBD2|TRBJ2-3|TRBV5-1
CASSSGTSGSSSTDTQYF
TGCGCCAGCAGCTCCGGGACTAGCGGGAGTTCGAGCACAGATACGCAGTATTTT
>NA|NA|TRBJ2-7|TRBV30
CAWSSGLAAEEQYF
TGTGCCTGGAGTTCGGGACTCGCCGCTGAAGAGCAGTACTTC
>NA|NA|TRBJ2-7|TRBV28
CASSSSGVLGGFSYEQYF
TGTGCCAGCAGTTCATCAGGGGTGCTGGGCGGTTTCTCCTACGAGCAGTACTTC
>NA|NA|TRBJ2-7|TRBV19
CASSIGPGSPYEQYF
TGTGCCAGTAGTATAGGTCCAGGGTCCCCCTACGAGCAGTACTTC
>NA|TRBD1|TRBJ2-3|TRBV19
CASTRLPPGQGYLTADTQYF
TGTGCCAGTACCCGTTTACCCCCGGGACAGGGGTATCTCACAGCCGATACGCAGTATTTT
>NA|NA|TRBJ2-1|TRBV4-1
CASSQRTGLNEQFF
TGCGCCAGCAGCCAACGAACAGGGTTAAATGAGCAGTTCTTC